Presented here are 12 T cell receptor beta chains from one specimen sequenced in a study of cytotoxic CD8 clonotypes in ibrutinib-treated CLL. Assay used: immunoSEQ multiplex PCR; TCRdb lists only in-frame clones, some missing. The sample records 13,000 to 15,000 clones, 55% to 75% being singletons. This specimen was PBMCs, taken before ibrutinib treatment. Receptors originate from a human donor with chronic lymphocytic leukemia.

V and J are TRBV7-2 and TRBJ2-3; D is possibly TRBD2 (6 bases). There are 13 residues in the CDR3. V dropped 3 bases and J dropped 4 bases, with 8 bases sitting between them. Germline loops: CDR1 SGHTA, CDR2 FQGNSA. The CDR3 sequence: CASSFGGADTQYF. CDR3 coding DNA: TGTGCCAGCAGCTTCGGGGGAGCAGATACGCAGTATTTT.

The chain links TRBV5-4 to TRBJ1-4; 9 bases align to TRBD1. CDR1 and CDR2 from the germline V gene are SGHNT and YYREEE (reference sequence). The trim removed 4 bases at V and 8 bases at J, leaving 6 bases unmatched. CDR3 size: 14 residues. The CDR3 region is CASSADRGSEKLFF. Here the CDR3 DNA reads TGTGCCAGCAGCGCGGACAGGGGATCCGAAAAACTGTTTTTT. Using reference TRBV5-4 and TRBJ1-4 for the parts outside the CDR3, the full variable domain is ETGVTQSPTHLIKTRGQQVTLRCSSQSGHNTVSWYQQALGQGPQFIFQYYREEENGRGNFPPRFSGLQFPNYSSELNVNALELDDSALYLCASSADRGSEKLFFGSGTQLSVL.

The chain carries TRBV7-6 and TRBJ2-5, with D uncertain. The CDR3 is 12 residues long. Trimming shortened V by 10 bases and J by 5 bases, and 14 bases separated the two germline ends. The germline gives CDR1 SGHVS, CDR2 FNYEAQ. Written as DNA, the CDR3 is TGTGCCACTTCCCCCGATCGCGAGACCCAGTACTTC. Protein product: CATSPDRETQYF.

The chain has TRBV7-2 and TRBJ2-7; D gene ambiguous. The CDR3 spans 11 residues. Germline assignment: CDR1 SGHTA and CDR2 FQGNSA. V was trimmed by 2 bases and J by 5 bases, leaving 4 bases between them. CDR3 bases: TGTGCCAGCAGCTTATGGGACGAGCAGTACTTC. Amino acids: CASSLWDEQYF.

This clone was recorded only once. The V and J genes are TRBV21-1 and TRBJ2-7; the D call TRBD1 from the table was never checked on the DNA. TRBV21-1 is a pseudogene locus. The CDR3 extends over 14 amino acids. For the CDR3, the DNA is TGTGCCAGCAGCAAAGCGGGGCAGAACTACGAGCAGTACTTC. It translates to CASSKAGQNYEQYF.

The gene calls are TRBV9 and TRBJ1-3, with a possible D match to TRBD1 (5 bases). The CDR3 extends over 15 amino acids. CDR1 is SGDLS and CDR2 is YYNGEE in the germline V gene. V was pared by 0 bases and J by 2 bases, with 9 bases between. The CDR3 protein is CASSVAGGAGNTIYF. For the CDR3, the DNA is TGTGCCAGCAGCGTAGCGGGGGGGGCTGGAAACACCATATATTTT.

This clone was seen a handful of times. This chain uses TRBV7-9 with TRBJ2-5, with TRBD2 matching over 10 bases. V lost 3 bases to trimming and J lost 5 bases; unmatched junction nucleotides: 3. Per the germline V gene, CDR1 is SEHNR and CDR2 is FQNEAQ (reference sequence). The CDR3 runs 14 residues. CDR3 protein: CASSFPTSGETQYF. DNA of the CDR3: TGTGCCAGCAGCTTCCCGACTAGCGGGGAGACCCAGTACTTC.

This clone was observed a single time. This sequence joins TRBV6-5 and TRBJ1-4; 8 nucleotides agree with TRBD1. CDR1 and CDR2 (germline): MNHEY, SVGAGI. The CDR3 is made up of 15 amino acids. Losses at the gene ends were 6 bases for V and 8 bases for J; bases not matched to a gene: 11. The CDR3 spells CASSPGWDRREKLFF. The CDR3 DNA follows: TGTGCCAGCAGCCCTGGGTGGGACAGGAGAGAAAAACTGTTTTTT.

The chain has TRBV18 and TRBJ2-7; either TRBD1 or TRBD2 may fit D (5 bases each). The CDR3 has 15 residues. Trimming cost V 3 bases and J 0 bases, with 12 bases left between them. Germline V lookup: CDR1 KGHSH, CDR2 LQKENI. CDR3 sequence (DNA): TGTGCCAGCTCACCCGGGACCGCCAGCTCCTACGAGCAGTACTTC. Amino acids: CASSPGTASSYEQYF.

This clone came up once. The V gene is TRBV7-9, the J gene TRBJ2-7; 9 nucleotides align to TRBD1. The germline V gene encodes CDR1 SEHNR and CDR2 FQNEAQ (reference sequence). This CDR3 contains 14 residues. The trim removed 1 base at V and 6 bases at J, leaving 4 bases unmatched. The DNA of the CDR3 is TGTGCCAGCAGCTTAGTGGGACAGGGCGGCGAGCAGTACTTC. Translating it yields CASSLVGQGGEQYF.

The rearrangement links TRBV28 to TRBJ1-5; D not resolved. V was trimmed by 7 bases and J by 2 bases, leaving 9 bases between them. CDR3 length: 13 amino acids. From germline, CDR1 is MDHEN and CDR2 SYDVKM. The CDR3 protein is CASTPFGNQPQHF. In DNA form, the CDR3 reads TGTGCCAGCACCCCCTTCGGCAATCAGCCCCAGCATTTT.

This chain links TRBV9 with TRBJ1-1; D ambiguous. The CDR3 is 13 amino acids. CDR1 is SGDLS, CDR2 YYNGEE, per germline. With 7 bases removed from V and 1 base from J, the gap between germline ends came to 11 bases. The CDR3 reads CASRPQSNTEAFF. CDR3 coding DNA: TGTGCCAGCCGGCCACAGTCGAACACTGAAGCTTTCTTT.